This T cell receptor beta chain derives from a study of blood T cell repertoires in COVID-19. Assay used: immunoSEQ multiplex PCR; TCRdb lists only in-frame clones, some missing. The repertoire holds 430,000 or so clones, with nearly 90% as singletons. Participants' own reports of clinical history determined their cohort assignment. Trimming left V 2 bases short and J 3 bases short, with 14 bases between. This CDR3 has 15 amino acids. Germline V lookup: CDR1 SGHDT, CDR2 YYEEEE. This chain joins TRBV5-6 and TRBJ1-2; the D gene is possibly TRBD1 (6 bases). The sequenced sample consisted of PBMCs or T cells enriched from blood (not recorded which). The clonotype originates from a woman under 30 who had been exposed to COVID-19. DNA of the CDR3: TGTGCCAGCAGCTTCAGGCGGGGGCAAGACTATGGCTACACCTTC. The encoded protein is CASSFRRGQDYGYTF.